This T cell receptor beta chain derives from a study of blood T cell repertoires in COVID-19. Study in general: The United States, Italy and Spain supplied acute and convalescent COVID-19 samples. Sources were T cells, B-cell-depleted T cells, or PBMCs; the material itself was cDNA or gDNA.

In germline, CDR1 is MGHRA, CDR2 YSYEKL. The length of the CDR3 is 15 residues. V shed 2 bases and J 2 bases; nucleotides not matched to a gene: 6. Original processing methods: Estimation of nucleated cell counts was performed using reference gene primer amplification. The assay was immunoSEQ multiplex PCR, and TCRdb's table has in-frame clones only and misses some. V, J and clone size are taken as reported in that table, and D and trimming were inferred from the DNA itself. The repertoire has 120,000 or so clones, around 80% of them found once; the top ten carry about 2%. The sequencing sample was made of peripheral blood. The receptor was derived from a man between 70 and 80 years old with acute or convalescent COVID-19. This rearrangement joins TRBV4-1 to TRBJ2-7; 7 bases match TRBD2. In DNA form, the CDR3 reads TGCGCCAGCAGCCAACTTCCGGGGGGTACCTACGAGCAGTACTTC. Encoded protein: CASSQLPGGTYEQYF.